A selection of T cell receptor beta chains follows, all from one sample in a study of T cell responses to AZD1222 COVID-19 vaccine. The table came from immunoSEQ multiplex PCR; TCRdb's copy has only in-frame clones and leaves some out. The sample yields 100,000 to 150,000 clones, 90% seen once. The sequenced sample was peripheral blood, obtained on day 0 of AZD1222 vaccination. These receptors were collected from an adult in good health. Both conserved end residues are part of each CDR3. Fields, in order: CDR3 length, V gene, clone size, D gene, J gene, CDR3 DNA, CDR3 protein. D genes are given only for firm matches. Not all rows give a size; the values are once, few, many and, for expanded clones, a class.

length: 12
V: TRBV6-5
size: few
D: .
J: TRBJ1-2
DNA: TGTGCCAGCAGTTCCGGGGGCGATGGCTACACCTTC
CDR3: CASSSGGDGYTF

length: 12
V: TRBV2
size: once
D: TRBD1
J: TRBJ2-3
DNA: TGTGCGAGGGACAGAGTCACAGATACGCAGTATTTT
CDR3: CARDRVTDTQYF

length: 18
V: TRBV28
size: .
D: .
J: TRBJ1-4
DNA: TGTGCCAGCAGTTTTGTTGGGGGGAATTACGCAACTAATGAAAAACTGTTTTTT
CDR3: CASSFVGGNYATNEKLFF

length: 16
V: TRBV25-1
size: .
D: TRBD2
J: TRBJ2-1
DNA: TGTGCCAGCGTTGATGGTAGCGGGGGTCAGTACAATGAGCAGTTCTTC
CDR3: CASVDGSGGQYNEQFF

length: 18
V: TRBV5-4
size: .
D: TRBD2
J: TRBJ2-7
DNA: TGTGCCAGCAGCTTGGGCGTGATTTTGGGCGGGGGCTCCTACGAGCAGTACTTC
CDR3: CASSLGVILGGGSYEQYF

length: 15
V: TRBV11-2
size: once
D: .
J: TRBJ2-7
DNA: TGTGCCAGCAGCTTACTCATACAGACCTCCTACGAGCAGTACTTC
CDR3: CASSLLIQTSYEQYF

length: 15
V: TRBV7-2
size: .
D: TRBD1
J: TRBJ1-2
DNA: TGTGCCAGCAGCTTAGATTACCCGACAGGGAGAGGCTACACCTTC
CDR3: CASSLDYPTGRGYTF

length: 12
V: TRBV11-2
size: .
D: .
J: TRBJ1-1
DNA: TGTGCCAGCAGCCTTATCACAGGTGAAGCTTTCTTT
CDR3: CASSLITGEAFF

length: 16
V: TRBV18
size: .
D: TRBD2
J: TRBJ2-1
DNA: TGTGCCAGCTCACCTGTCCTAGCGGGAGATAACAATGAGCAGTTCTTC
CDR3: CASSPVLAGDNNEQFF

length: 15
V: TRBV29-1
size: .
D: .
J: TRBJ2-3
DNA: TGCAGCGTGACAATTACGGGCCTTAGCACAGATACGCAGTATTTT
CDR3: CSVTITGLSTDTQYF

length: 14
V: TRBV11-3
size: .
D: .
J: TRBJ2-7
DNA: TGTGCCAGCAGCTTAAAGGGGACCGAGCGCGAGCAGTACTTC
CDR3: CASSLKGTEREQYF

length: 15
V: TRBV7-3
size: .
D: TRBD1
J: TRBJ2-1
DNA: TGTGCCAGCAGCCTGACAGGGGTTATTTACAATGAGCAGTTCTTC
CDR3: CASSLTGVIYNEQFF

length: 15
V: TRBV11-2
size: .
D: TRBD1
J: TRBJ1-3
DNA: TGTGCCAGCAACGACAGGGTATCTCCGGGAAACACCATATATTTT
CDR3: CASNDRVSPGNTIYF

length: 19
V: TRBV4-2
size: .
D: TRBD2
J: TRBJ2-2
DNA: TGTGCCAGCAGCCAAGCATTAGCGGGGGGACCCGTGAACACCGGGGAGCTGTTTTTT
CDR3: CASSQALAGGPVNTGELFF

length: 14
V: TRBV27
size: .
D: .
J: TRBJ1-3
DNA: TGTGCCAGCAGTTCCTGGAGCTCTGGAAACACCATATATTTT
CDR3: CASSSWSSGNTIYF

length: 17
V: TRBV29-1
size: .
D: .
J: TRBJ1-1
DNA: TGCAGCGTTGATCCGGCGGGACGGGGCTCGGTTAGCACTGAAGCTTTCTTT
CDR3: CSVDPAGRGSVSTEAFF

length: 13
V: TRBV11-2
size: .
D: TRBD1
J: TRBJ1-2
DNA: TGTGCCACCTACCGGGACAGCGTACATGGCTACACCTTC
CDR3: CATYRDSVHGYTF

length: 16
V: TRBV4-2
size: .
D: .
J: TRBJ2-2
DNA: TGTGCCAGCAGCCAGGGTAATCGAGCACTCACCGGGGAGCTGTTTTTT
CDR3: CASSQGNRALTGELFF

length: 14
V: TRBV18
size: .
D: .
J: TRBJ2-2
DNA: TGTGCCAGCTCCGCCCAGGAGAACACCGGGGAGCTGTTTTTT
CDR3: CASSAQENTGELFF

length: 13
V: TRBV24-1
size: .
D: .
J: TRBJ2-7
DNA: TGTGCCACCAGTGACGGGTCTGGCTACGAGCAGTACTTC
CDR3: CATSDGSGYEQYF

length: 15
V: TRBV27
size: .
D: TRBD1
J: TRBJ1-6
DNA: TGTGCCAGCAGCGACGGACAGGGTGGGAATTCACCCCTCCACTTT
CDR3: CASSDGQGGNSPLHF

length: 13
V: TRBV19
size: .
D: .
J: TRBJ1-6
DNA: TGTGCCAGTAAGATGATATTAGATTCACCCCTCCACTTT
CDR3: CASKMILDSPLHF

length: 12
V: TRBV5-1
size: .
D: .
J: TRBJ2-7
DNA: TGCGCCAGCAGCTTAGGTTGGGACGAGCAGTACTTC
CDR3: CASSLGWDEQYF

length: 15
V: TRBV7-2
size: .
D: .
J: TRBJ1-4
DNA: TGTGCCAGCAGCACCAGACAGTCAACTAATGAAAAACTGTTTTTT
CDR3: CASSTRQSTNEKLFF

length: 13
V: TRBV29-1
size: .
D: .
J: TRBJ1-2
DNA: TGCAGCTGTGCCCCGAGGACGGACTATGGCTACACCTTC
CDR3: CSCAPRTDYGYTF

length: 16
V: TRBV27
size: few
D: TRBD2
J: TRBJ2-3
DNA: TGTGCCAGCAGTACACTAGCGGGGGGTTACACAGATACGCAGTATTTT
CDR3: CASSTLAGGYTDTQYF